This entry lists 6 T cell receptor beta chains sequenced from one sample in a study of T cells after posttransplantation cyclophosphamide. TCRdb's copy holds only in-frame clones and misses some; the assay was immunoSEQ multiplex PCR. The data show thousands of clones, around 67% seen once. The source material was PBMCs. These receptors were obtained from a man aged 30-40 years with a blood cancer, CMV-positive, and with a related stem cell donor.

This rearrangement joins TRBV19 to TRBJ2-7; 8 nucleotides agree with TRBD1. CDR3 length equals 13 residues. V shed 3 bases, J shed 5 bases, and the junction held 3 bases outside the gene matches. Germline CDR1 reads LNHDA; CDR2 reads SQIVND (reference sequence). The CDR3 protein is CASSMAGGHEQYF. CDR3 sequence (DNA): TGTGCCAGTAGTATGGCAGGGGGCCACGAGCAGTACTTC.

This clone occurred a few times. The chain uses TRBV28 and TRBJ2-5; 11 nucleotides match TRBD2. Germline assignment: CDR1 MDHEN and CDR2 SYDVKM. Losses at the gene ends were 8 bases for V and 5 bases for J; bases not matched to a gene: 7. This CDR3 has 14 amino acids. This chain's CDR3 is CASGSGGAGETQYF. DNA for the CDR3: TGTGCCAGCGGTAGCGGGGGGGCCGGGGAGACCCAGTACTTC. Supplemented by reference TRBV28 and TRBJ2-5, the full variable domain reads DVKVTQSSRYLVKRTGEKVFLECVQDMDHENMFWYRQDPGLGLRLIYFSYDVKMKEKGDIPEGYSVSREKKERFSLILESASTNQTSMYLCASGSGGAGETQYFGPGTRLLVL.

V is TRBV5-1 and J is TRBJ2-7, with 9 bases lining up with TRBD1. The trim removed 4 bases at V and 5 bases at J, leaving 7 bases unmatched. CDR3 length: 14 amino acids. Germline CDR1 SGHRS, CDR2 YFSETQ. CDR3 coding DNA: TGCGCCAGCAGCCCAAGGGACAGGGACCACGAGCAGTACTTC. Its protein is CASSPRDRDHEQYF.

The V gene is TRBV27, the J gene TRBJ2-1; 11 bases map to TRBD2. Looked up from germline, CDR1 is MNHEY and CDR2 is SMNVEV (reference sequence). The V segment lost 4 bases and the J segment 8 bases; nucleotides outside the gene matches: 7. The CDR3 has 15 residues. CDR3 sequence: CASSSTSGSSDEQFF. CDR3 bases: TGTGCCAGCAGTTCTACTAGCGGGAGTAGCGATGAGCAGTTCTTC.

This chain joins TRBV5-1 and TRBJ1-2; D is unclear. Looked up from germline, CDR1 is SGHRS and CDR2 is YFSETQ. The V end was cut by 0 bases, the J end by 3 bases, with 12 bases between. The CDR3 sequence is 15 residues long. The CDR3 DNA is TGCGCCAGCAGCTTGGCCCGGGGTGTAGACTATGGCTACACCTTC. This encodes CASSLARGVDYGYTF.

The CDR3 DNA is TGCGCCAGCAGCCAATCGGACAGCGCCTACGAGCAGTACTTC. Residues: CASSQSDSAYEQYF. The chain employs TRBV4-1 and TRBJ2-7; D may be TRBD1 (6 bases). In germline, CDR1 is MGHRA, CDR2 YSYEKL. V dropped 2 bases and J dropped 2 bases, with 10 bases sitting between them. The CDR3 totals 14 residues.